Each of the 30 T cell receptor beta chains below was sequenced from the same sample in a study of cytomegalovirus exposure and HLA in healthy donors. The PCR was carried out with 60 Vbeta primers and 13 Jbeta primers. Repertoires were generated with immunoSEQ multiplex PCR, while TCRdb's copy carries only in-frame clones and drops some. This sample's table reports roughly 42,000 clones. Specimen: PBMCs. Receptors were obtained from a young man in good health and CMV-seronegative.

The rearrangement uses TRBV5-1 and TRBJ2-1; 9 positions agree with TRBD2. CDR1 is SGHRS and CDR2 is YFSETQ in the germline V gene. Trimming removed 4 bases from V and 9 bases from J; junction bases left unmatched: 8. This CDR3 comprises 14 residues. The CDR3 DNA sequence: TGCGCCAGCAGCCTAGGGACTAGCTCAGGTGAGCAGTTCTTC. This encodes CASSLGTSSGEQFF.

The chain recombines TRBV9 with TRBJ2-7; 12 bases are shared with TRBD2. Trimming removed 4 bases from V and 2 bases from J; junction bases left unmatched: 10. CDR1 is SGDLS, CDR2 YYNGEE, per germline. The CDR3 spans 17 residues. The CDR3 is CASSPRTSGTLTYEQYF. CDR3 in DNA: TGTGCCAGCAGCCCCCGGACTAGCGGGACCCTGACCTACGAGCAGTACTTC.

The V call is TRBV5-1, the J call TRBJ1-2, with 8 nucleotides matching TRBD1. Germline values: CDR1 SGHRS, CDR2 YFSETQ. There are 13 residues in the CDR3. Trimming took 1 base from V and 8 from J; bases not matched to a gene: 4. CDR3 nucleotides: TGCGCCAGCAGCTTGAACAGGGGGGGCGGCTACACCTTC. This translates into CASSLNRGGGYTF.

The chain combines TRBV5-1 with TRBJ2-2; possibly TRBD1 for D (6 bases). The CDR3 is 16 amino acids. The V gene lost 0 bases and the J gene lost 4 bases, with 13 bases spanning the gap. From germline, CDR1 is SGHRS and CDR2 YFSETQ. The CDR3 DNA reads as TGCGCCAGCAGCTTGGAATACCCCAGGGGCACCGGGGAGCTGTTTTTT. Protein product: CASSLEYPRGTGELFF.

The rearrangement joins TRBV27 to TRBJ2-7; D is unresolved. The V gene lost 5 bases and the J gene lost 5 bases, with 13 bases spanning the gap. The CDR3 is made up of 13 amino acids. Germline V CDR1 and CDR2: MNHEY, SMNVEV (reference sequence). CDR3 coding DNA: TGTGCCAGCAGTCGAATTAGTAACCACGAGCAGTACTTC. Its protein is CASSRISNHEQYF.

The CDR3 DNA reads TGTGCCAGCAGTTACCTGCTGCTAGCGGGCAATGAGCAGTTCTTC. Translated: CASSYLLLAGNEQFF. The chain uses TRBV6-6 and TRBJ2-1, with 8 bases identical to TRBD2. Germline CDR1 is MNHNY and CDR2 is SVGAGI (reference sequence). J gave up 6 bases and V 2 bases, and 6 bases lay outside the gene matches. The CDR3 runs to 15 residues.

The J gene is TRBJ2-5, the V gene TRBV29-1; D remains ambiguous. Deletions cut 3 bases from V and 5 bases from J, with 16 bases between. The CDR3 runs 14 residues. Germline CDR1 and CDR2: SQVTM and ANQGSEA. CDR3 protein: CSVEVPSLRETQYF. The CDR3 DNA follows: TGCAGCGTTGAGGTCCCATCCCTCCGGGAGACCCAGTACTTC. Together with reference TRBV29-1 and TRBJ2-5, the CDR3 gives the full variable domain: SAVISQKPSRDICQRGTSLTIQCQVDSQVTMMFWYRQQPGQSLTLIATANQGSEATYESGFVIDKFPISRPNLTFSTLTVSNMSPEDSSIYLCSVEVPSLRETQYFGPGTRLLVL.

V usage is TRBV28 and J usage is TRBJ1-5; D is undetermined. This CDR3 contains 16 residues. Trimming took 2 bases from V and 2 from J, leaving 13 bases between them. Germline V gives CDR1 MDHEN, CDR2 SYDVKM. CDR3 region: CASSLMGWVGNQPQHF. CDR3 sequence (DNA): TGTGCCAGCAGTTTAATGGGCTGGGTGGGCAATCAGCCCCAGCATTTT.

The CDR3 nucleotides read TGTGCCAGTAGTATGGCCGGGACTAGCACAGATACGCAGTATTTT. As protein: CASSMAGTSTDTQYF. This rearrangement joins TRBV19 to TRBJ2-3; D is perhaps TRBD2 (6 bases). CDR1 is LNHDA and CDR2 is SQIVND in the germline V gene (reference sequence). With 3 bases removed from V and 0 bases from J, the gap between germline ends came to 10 bases. The CDR3 loop spans 15 amino acids.

V usage is TRBV7-6 and J usage is TRBJ2-7, with a tentative D call TRBD2 (6 bases). Trimming took off 5 bases at V and 3 bases at J, with 14 bases between the two ends. CDR3 length equals 14 residues. Germline lookup yields CDR1 SGHVS and CDR2 FNYEAQ. In DNA, the CDR3 is TGTGCCAGCAGCCCGGGACTCCCTGGCTACGAGCAGTACTTC. It encodes CASSPGLPGYEQYF.

This sequence joins TRBV7-8 and TRBJ2-1; TRBD2 matches 8 bases. Germline CDR1 is SGHVS and CDR2 is FQNEAQ. J lost 6 bases, V lost 0 bases, and 4 bases had no gene match. This CDR3 is 15 amino acids long. CDR3: CASSLALAEINEQFF. Written as DNA, the CDR3 is TGTGCCAGCAGCTTAGCACTAGCGGAAATCAATGAGCAGTTCTTC.

The gene calls are TRBV6-5 and TRBJ2-7; 9 positions match TRBD1. This CDR3 comprises 13 residues. The V and J ends lost 9 bases and 6 bases, in that order; junction bases with no gene match: 9. Germline-derived CDR1 and CDR2 are MNHEY and SVGAGI. The CDR3 DNA reads TGTGCCAGTGACCCGGGACAGGGAGGCGAGCAGTACTTC. Protein sequence: CASDPGQGGEQYF.

This chain connects TRBV10-3 to TRBJ2-5; TRBD1 is a possible D gene (8 bases). V was clipped by 6 bases and J by 5 bases, with 16 bases between them. Germline CDR1 reads ENHRY; CDR2 reads SYGVKD. This CDR3 has 14 residues. The CDR3 nucleotides are TGTGCCATCAGCGACGACAGGGGAGGGGAGACCCAGTACTTC. Protein product: CAISDDRGGETQYF.

The chain carries TRBV15 and TRBJ2-7, with D perhaps TRBD2 (6 bases). This CDR3 is 16 amino acids long. Germline loops: CDR1 LNHNV, CDR2 YYDKDF (reference sequence). The V end lost 3 bases, the J end lost 2 bases, and 17 bases lay between the germline ends. The CDR3 DNA reads as TGTGCCACCAGCAGGATGTTTCCCGGGAGCCCCTACGAGCAGTACTTC. Protein sequence: CATSRMFPGSPYEQYF.

The V call is TRBV30, the J call TRBJ2-4; tentative D call: TRBD2 (5 bases). The CDR3 contains 15 residues. The germline V and J ends were trimmed by 3 bases and 0 bases, with 12 bases remaining between them. Germline lookup yields CDR1 GTSNPN and CDR2 SVGIG (reference sequence). The CDR3 loop is CAWRDDYLAKNIQYF. In DNA, the CDR3 is TGTGCCTGGAGAGACGACTACCTAGCCAAAAACATTCAGTACTTC.

The rearrangement joins TRBV15 to TRBJ2-7; a weak D match, TRBD2 (5 bases). V shed 0 bases and J shed 2 bases, with 14 bases lying between them. The CDR3 spans 16 residues. The germline gives CDR1 LNHNV, CDR2 YYDKDF (reference sequence). The CDR3 here is CATSRELAGGTYEQYF. The DNA of the CDR3 is TGTGCCACCAGCAGAGAGTTGGCCGGAGGAACCTACGAGCAGTACTTC.

V usage is TRBV7-2 and J usage is TRBJ2-3; the match to TRBD1 covers 8 bases. The germline V gene has CDR1 SGHTA and CDR2 FQGNSA. V lost 3 bases, J lost 6 bases, and 5 bases stayed unmatched. This CDR3 comprises 14 residues. CDR3 bases: TGTGCCAGCAGCTTGGACAGGGCTGGGGATACGCAGTATTTT. Its protein is CASSLDRAGDTQYF.

The chain recombines TRBV5-6 with TRBJ1-1, with D unclear. Germline V lookup: CDR1 SGHDT, CDR2 YYEEEE. V was shortened by 1 base and J by 4 bases, with 14 bases between the two germline ends. The CDR3 runs to 15 residues. The chain's CDR3 is CASSLSGWGGTEAFF. The DNA of the CDR3 is TGTGCCAGCAGCTTGAGTGGGTGGGGAGGCACTGAAGCTTTCTTT.

The genes are TRBV30 and TRBJ1-1, with a possible D match to TRBD1 (6 bases). Looked up from germline, CDR1 is GTSNPN and CDR2 is SVGIG (reference sequence). Between the trimmed V and J ends, which lost 4 bases and 4 bases, there was a span of 13 bases. The CDR3 loop spans 13 amino acids. DNA for the CDR3: TGTGCCTGGACACAGGGTTTGAGCACTGAAGCTTTCTTT. Translating gives CAWTQGLSTEAFF.

The rearrangement joins TRBV4-3 to TRBJ1-2, with D perhaps TRBD1 (5 bases). Germline V gene lookup returns CDR1 LGHNA and CDR2 YSLEER. V lost 4 bases to trimming and J lost 0 bases, with 12 bases between them. CDR3 length: 15 amino acids. As DNA, the CDR3 is TGCGCCAGCAGCCCTACAACAGGAACTAACTATGGCTACACCTTC. It codes for CASSPTTGTNYGYTF.

J is TRBJ2-7 and V is TRBV13, with 11 bases that match TRBD1. Germline-derived CDR1 and CDR2 are PRHDT and FYEKMQ (reference sequence). The CDR3 totals 16 residues. Trimming at V came to 3 bases and at J to 3 bases, leaving 7 bases not matched to a gene. The CDR3 protein is CASSLASGTGGYEQYF. The CDR3 DNA is TGTGCCAGCAGCTTGGCCTCCGGGACAGGGGGCTACGAGCAGTACTTC.

V is TRBV30 and J is TRBJ1-1; a possible D gene is TRBD1 (5 bases). V lost 4 bases to trimming and J lost 1 base, with 10 bases between them. Looked up from germline, CDR1 is GTSNPN and CDR2 is SVGIG (reference sequence). CDR3 length: 13 residues. The CDR3 here is CAWIWGRNTEAFF. CDR3 sequence (DNA): TGTGCCTGGATCTGGGGCAGGAACACTGAAGCTTTCTTT.

The V call is TRBV7-6, the J call TRBJ1-1; 8 bases align to TRBD1. The CDR3 loop spans 13 amino acids. The V gene's germline CDR1 is SGHVS and CDR2 FNYEAQ. Losses at the gene ends were 1 base for V and 7 bases for J; bases not matched to a gene: 2. DNA of the CDR3: TGTGCCAGCAGCTTAGAAACAGGGGGTGAAGCTTTCTTT. This sequence encodes CASSLETGGEAFF. The full variable domain, with the rest looked up from reference TRBV7-6 and TRBJ1-1, is GAGVSQSPRYKVTKRGQDVALRCDPISGHVSLYWYRQALGQGPEFLTYFNYEAQQDKSGLPNDRFSAERPEGSISTLTIQRTEQRDSAMYRCASSLETGGEAFFGQGTRLTVV.

The chain links TRBV6-1 to TRBJ1-5; D ambiguous. The CDR3 sequence is 14 residues long. The V gene's germline CDR1 is MNHNS and CDR2 SASEGT. V lost 6 bases to trimming and J lost 0 bases, with 9 bases between them. CDR3 DNA sequence: TGTGCCAGCAGCCAACAGAGTAGCAATCAGCCCCAGCATTTT. Residues: CASSQQSSNQPQHF.

Details on this clone: Germline is not matched at one junction end, which may reflect a read error. Other nucleotide sequences in the sample specify the same CDR3. This chain joins TRBV5-1 and TRBJ2-5, with D maybe TRBD2 (6 bases). The germline CDR1 and CDR2 sequences are SGHRS and YFSETQ. CDR3 length: 15 amino acids. CDR3 nucleotides: TGTGCCAGCAGCCTCTCTGGCGGGGTCCAAGAGACCCAGTACTTC. Its translation: CASSLSGGVQETQYF.

The V gene is TRBV5-1, the J gene TRBJ1-1, with TRBD1 as a possible D gene (5 bases). Per germline, CDR1 SGHRS and CDR2 YFSETQ. This CDR3 comprises 14 residues. The V end lost 4 bases, the J end lost 5 bases, and 15 bases lay between the germline ends. The CDR3 DNA reads TGCGCCAGCAGCCCCCCGGGGGGGGAAACTGAAGCTTTCTTT. Amino acid sequence: CASSPPGGETEAFF.

The J gene is TRBJ1-6, the V gene TRBV6-5; D is unresolved. Germline CDR1 reads MNHEY; CDR2 reads SVGAGI. The CDR3 covers 13 residues. Between the trimmed V and J ends, which lost 5 bases and 10 bases, there was a span of 12 bases. Here the CDR3 DNA reads TGTGCCAGCAGTCCGACTTTCGGCTCACCCCTCCACTTT. Protein sequence: CASSPTFGSPLHF.

The V gene is TRBV9, the J gene TRBJ1-5; possibly TRBD1 for D (6 bases). The V and J ends lost 7 bases and 5 bases respectively, with 16 bases between them. Germline V CDR1 and CDR2: SGDLS, YYNGEE. CDR3 length: 14 residues. The CDR3 region has the DNA TGTGCCAGCTCCCGGGGGGCGGGGGATCAGCCCCAGCATTTT. Translation: CASSRGAGDQPQHF.

J is TRBJ2-5 and V is TRBV9; D is unresolved. V was shortened by 0 bases and J by 2 bases, with 11 bases between the two germline ends. Germline V CDR1 and CDR2: SGDLS, YYNGEE. This CDR3 comprises 15 residues. DNA of the CDR3: TGTGCCAGCAGCGTAGGAGCCTACCCACAAGAGACCCAGTACTTC. This sequence encodes CASSVGAYPQETQYF.

The V call is TRBV5-6, the J call TRBJ1-2, with 9 positions matching TRBD1. CDR1 is SGHDT, CDR2 YYEEEE, per germline. Trimming removed 5 bases from V and 12 bases from J; junction bases left unmatched: 8. The CDR3 is 12 residues long. The chain's CDR3 is CASRILRDRDTF. DNA of the CDR3: TGTGCCAGCAGGATACTACGGGACAGGGACACCTTC.